Shown below are 28 T cell receptor beta chains from a single sample sequenced in a study of T cells in localized non-small cell lung cancer. This table comes from immunoSEQ multiplex PCR, and its TCRdb copy is limited to in-frame clones, with some not included. The sample contains approximately 70,000 clones, 81% of which appear only once. The sample here was PBMCs, taken before any cancer treatment. The origin of the receptors is a man between 40 and 75 years old with stage II lung adenocarcinoma.

The rearrangement uses TRBV6-6 and TRBJ1-4; 7 bases match TRBD1. Trimming took 4 bases from V and 8 from J; bases not matched to a gene: 10. Germline V gene lookup returns CDR1 MNHNY and CDR2 SVGAGI (reference sequence). CDR3 length: 15 amino acids. The CDR3 DNA sequence: TGTGCCAGCAGTTTAACAGGGGTAATGGGGGAAAAACTGTTTTTT. It specifies CASSLTGVMGEKLFF.

The chain couples TRBV11-1 to TRBJ2-2; TRBD1 matches at 12 bases. Losses at the gene ends were 5 bases for V and 4 bases for J; bases not matched to a gene: 5. The CDR3 spans 16 residues. Germline V gene data show CDR1 as SGHAT and CDR2 as FQDESV (reference sequence). The CDR3 reads CASSRGQGASTGELFF. DNA for the CDR3: TGTGCCAGCAGCCGGGGACAGGGGGCGAGCACCGGGGAGCTGTTTTTT.

The CDR3 bases are TGTGCCAGCCGGGCTAGCGGTGTCGCCGACGAGCAGTACTTC. This sequence encodes CASRASGVADEQYF. The chain combines TRBV6-8 with TRBJ2-7; the match to TRBD2 covers 7 bases. This CDR3 has 14 residues. CDR1 MNHGY and CDR2 SAAAGT come from the germline V gene. V dropped 8 bases and J dropped 5; count of bases not matched to a gene: 12.

V and J are TRBV11-3 and TRBJ1-1, with unresolved D. With 5 bases removed from V and 0 bases from J, the gap between germline ends came to 7 bases. CDR3 length: 13 residues. Looked up from germline, CDR1 is SGHNT and CDR2 is YENEEA. As DNA, the CDR3 is TGTGCCAGCAGCCCCCGGGTGAACACTGAAGCTTTCTTT. Encoded protein: CASSPRVNTEAFF.

This clone was seen more than once but under ten times. The rearrangement uses TRBV29-1 and TRBJ2-3, with D maybe TRBD1 (5 bases). This CDR3 contains 12 residues. V lost 4 bases and J lost 6, with 11 bases in between. Germline CDR1 is SQVTM and CDR2 is ANQGSEA. The CDR3 sequence is CSVVQGQDTQYF. For the CDR3, the DNA is TGCAGCGTTGTTCAGGGCCAGGATACGCAGTATTTT.

J is TRBJ1-5 and V is TRBV27; D remains ambiguous. The CDR3 covers 13 residues. V was clipped by 2 bases and J by 5 bases, with 7 bases between them. Germline V gives CDR1 MNHEY, CDR2 SMNVEV (reference sequence). CDR3 in amino acids: CASSLRSYQPQHF. The CDR3 nucleotides are TGTGCCAGCAGTTTACGGTCCTATCAGCCCCAGCATTTT.

The chain has TRBV6-1 and TRBJ1-5, with D unclear. Trimming shortened V by 4 bases and J by 3 bases, and 10 bases separated the two germline ends. Germline-derived CDR1 and CDR2 are MNHNS and SASEGT. The length of the CDR3 is 14 residues. CDR3 coding DNA: TGTGCCAGCAGTGCCTCCTCCACCAATCAGCCCCAGCATTTT. It translates to CASSASSTNQPQHF.

The chain joins TRBV18 to TRBJ2-5; D is uncertain. V shed 3 bases and J shed 0 bases, with 5 bases lying between them. The CDR3 is made up of 13 amino acids. Germline V lookup: CDR1 KGHSH, CDR2 LQKENI. This chain's CDR3 is CASSPVYQETQYF. For the CDR3, the DNA is TGTGCCAGCTCACCGGTTTACCAAGAGACCCAGTACTTC.

This CDR3 reads CASTTGGLVAEAFF. DNA for the CDR3: TGTGCCAGTACCACGGGGGGGCTCGTCGCTGAAGCTTTCTTT. This sequence joins TRBV19 and TRBJ1-1; D is possibly TRBD1 (6 bases). Germline V lookup: CDR1 LNHDA, CDR2 SQIVND (reference sequence). The CDR3 has 14 amino acids. V dropped 7 bases and J dropped 6 bases, with 18 bases sitting between them. Full variable domain (outside the CDR3, taken from reference TRBV19 and TRBJ1-1): DGGITQSPKYLFRKEGQNVTLSCEQNLNHDAMYWYRQDPGQGLRLIYYSQIVNDFQKGDIAEGYSVSREKKESFPLTVTSAQKNPTAFYLCASTTGGLVAEAFFGQGTRLTVV.

The chain employs TRBV2 and TRBJ2-5, with 7 nucleotides matching TRBD2. Trimming at V came to 5 bases and at J to 4 bases, leaving 4 bases not matched to a gene. The germline gives CDR1 SNHLY, CDR2 FYNNEI. The CDR3 spans 13 residues. CDR3 residues: CASSPGRVETQYF. For the CDR3, the DNA is TGTGCCAGCAGTCCAGGGAGGGTAGAGACCCAGTACTTC.

This sequence joins TRBV2 and TRBJ1-1, with 8 bases lining up with TRBD1. Germline lookup yields CDR1 SNHLY and CDR2 FYNNEI. The CDR3 contains 15 residues. J gave up 4 bases and V 5 bases, and 9 bases lay outside the gene matches. CDR3: CASSPADRGFTEAFF. CDR3 DNA sequence: TGTGCCAGCAGTCCGGCCGACAGGGGATTCACTGAAGCTTTCTTT.

This chain links TRBV7-6 with TRBJ1-2; D is ambiguous. Trimming pared 2 bases from V and 6 bases from J, leaving 16 bases between. Germline-derived CDR1 and CDR2 are SGHVS and FNYEAQ. There are 15 residues in the CDR3. CDR3 sequence (DNA): TGTGCCAGCAGCTTATCGGTCGCCCCTGCCGATGGCTACACCTTC. As protein: CASSLSVAPADGYTF.

This clone was picked up a small number of times. The rearrangement joins TRBV2 to TRBJ1-4; 9 nucleotides agree with TRBD1. This CDR3 is built from 14 residues. The germline CDR1 and CDR2 sequences are SNHLY and FYNNEI. The trim removed 6 bases at V and 8 bases at J, leaving 7 bases unmatched. CDR3 DNA sequence: TGTGCCAGCAGCCTGGACAGGGGTTTGGAAAAACTGTTTTTT. Translated, it gives CASSLDRGLEKLFF.

The chain is built from TRBV5-6 and TRBJ1-5; D unresolved. V dropped 0 bases and J dropped 9 bases, with 13 bases sitting between them. Germline V gene data show CDR1 as SGHDT and CDR2 as YYEEEE. CDR3 size: 14 residues. CDR3 protein: CASSLGAGPGPQHF. CDR3 in DNA: TGTGCCAGCAGCTTGGGGGCCGGGCCGGGGCCCCAGCATTTT.

CDR3 nucleotides: TGTGCCAGCAGCTTGGCCGGCACCGCTAACTATGGCTACACCTTC. This sequence encodes CASSLAGTANYGYTF. The chain is built from TRBV5-4 and TRBJ1-2; D remains unclear. There are 15 residues in the CDR3. CDR1 SGHNT and CDR2 YYREEE come from the germline V gene (reference sequence). V was trimmed by 0 bases and J by 0 bases, leaving 9 bases between them.

V gene TRBV5-1 combines with J gene TRBJ1-1; D gene uncertain. Germline CDR1 is SGHRS and CDR2 is YFSETQ. This CDR3 is 13 amino acids long. V shed 4 bases and J shed 6 bases, with 13 bases lying between them. The CDR3 region is CASSLLPDAEAFF. CDR3 bases: TGCGCCAGCAGCCTTCTTCCGGACGCTGAAGCTTTCTTT.

The chain recombines TRBV5-5 with TRBJ2-5, with D maybe TRBD2 (5 bases). This CDR3 has 15 amino acids. Germline CDR1 SGHKS, CDR2 YYEKEE (reference sequence). The V end lost 0 bases, the J end lost 5 bases, and 14 bases lay between the germline ends. CDR3 DNA sequence: TGTGCCAGCAGCTTGGAACTAGGGTCCGGGGAGACCCAGTACTTC. It translates to CASSLELGSGETQYF.

V and J are TRBV4-3 and TRBJ2-1; TRBD2 matches at 9 bases. CDR1 and CDR2 from the germline V gene are LGHNA and YSLEER. The CDR3 loop spans 15 amino acids. J was trimmed by 10 bases and V by 1 base; bases with no gene match: 8. In DNA, the CDR3 is TGCGCCAGCAGCCAAGGAGGGGGCGGGAGGGCCGAGCAGTTCTTC. Amino acid sequence: CASSQGGGGRAEQFF.

The count of this clone is one. J is TRBJ2-5 and V is TRBV28; 14 nucleotides match TRBD2. CDR3 size: 16 residues. CDR1 MDHEN and CDR2 SYDVKM come from the germline V gene. Losses at the gene ends were 5 bases for V and 4 bases for J; bases not matched to a gene: 6. The CDR3 region is CASSRGTSGSRETQYF. The DNA for the CDR3 is TGTGCCAGCAGTCGCGGGACTAGCGGGAGTCGAGAGACCCAGTACTTC. Complete variable domain (other parts from reference TRBV28 and TRBJ2-5): DVKVTQSSRYLVKRTGEKVFLECVQDMDHENMFWYRQDPGLGLRLIYFSYDVKMKEKGDIPEGYSVSREKKERFSLILESASTNQTSMYLCASSRGTSGSRETQYFGPGTRLLVL.

J is TRBJ1-2 and V is TRBV20-1, with a weak D call TRBD1 (5 bases). V lost 5 bases to trimming and J lost 4 bases, with 8 bases between them. The CDR3 loop spans 11 amino acids. The V gene's germline CDR1 is DFQATT and CDR2 SNEGSKA (reference sequence). CDR3 nucleotides: TGCAGTGCTCCGGGGCTCTATGGCTACACCTTC. It codes for CSAPGLYGYTF.

The chain links TRBV5-6 to TRBJ2-7, with D unresolved. The CDR3 loop spans 14 amino acids. V gave up 1 base and J gave up 2 bases, with 10 bases separating them. Germline V gives CDR1 SGHDT, CDR2 YYEEEE. The chain's CDR3 is CASSLSSVPYEQYF. DNA for the CDR3: TGTGCCAGCAGCTTGAGTTCCGTACCCTACGAGCAGTACTTC.

The chain combines TRBV6-5 with TRBJ2-7; D perhaps matches TRBD2 (6 bases). CDR3 length: 13 amino acids. Between the trimmed V and J ends, which lost 6 bases and 4 bases, there was a span of 13 bases. The V gene's germline CDR1 is MNHEY and CDR2 SVGAGI. CDR3 sequence (DNA): TGTGCCAGCAGGGACTGGGGGGAATACGAGCAGTACTTC. Its translation: CASRDWGEYEQYF.

The CDR3: CASSETHGQGMSYTF. The CDR3 region has the DNA TGTGCCAGCAGCGAGACGCATGGACAGGGTATGAGCTACACCTTC. V and J are TRBV14 and TRBJ1-2; 8 nucleotides agree with TRBD1. Germline trimming cut 5 bases from V and 9 bases from J; bases unmatched to any gene: 14. This CDR3 is 15 amino acids long. Germline lookup yields CDR1 SGHDN and CDR2 FVKESK.

The genes are TRBV19 and TRBJ1-1; D is unresolved. The CDR3 runs 15 residues. The ends were cut back, 3 bases at V and 1 base at J, with 12 bases in the middle. Germline V gene sequence: CDR1 LNHDA, CDR2 SQIVND (reference sequence). CDR3 residues: CASSMYGKSNTEAFF. The CDR3 DNA follows: TGTGCCAGTAGTATGTACGGCAAGTCGAACACTGAAGCTTTCTTT.

The chain is built from TRBV7-2 and TRBJ2-7, with 14 bases identical to TRBD2. Germline-derived CDR1 and CDR2 are SGHTA and FQGNSA. J was trimmed by 12 bases and V by 4 bases; bases with no gene match: 11. This CDR3 has 15 residues. The CDR3 sequence: CASSSTGTSGSLRYF. The CDR3 coding sequence is TGTGCCAGCAGCTCTACCGGGACTAGCGGGAGTTTGAGGTACTTC.

This rearrangement joins TRBV11-3 to TRBJ1-2, with D perhaps matching TRBD1 (5 bases). The CDR3 spans 16 residues. V lost 2 bases and J lost 6, with 19 bases in between. The V gene's germline CDR1 is SGHNT and CDR2 YENEEA. CDR3 protein: CASSLRFGGDSNGYTF. DNA of the CDR3: TGTGCCAGCAGCTTACGCTTCGGGGGTGACTCTAATGGCTACACCTTC.

The V gene is TRBV9, the J gene TRBJ2-7; 7 nucleotides align to TRBD2. This CDR3 comprises 16 residues. J gave up 6 bases and V 0 bases, and 12 bases lay outside the gene matches. CDR1 and CDR2 from the germline V gene are SGDLS and YYNGEE. The CDR3 loop reads CASSVGSGTFMGEQYF. DNA for the CDR3: TGTGCCAGCAGCGTAGGGAGCGGGACCTTTATGGGCGAGCAGTACTTC.

This clone was recorded a few times. This chain joins TRBV7-8 and TRBJ2-2; the match to TRBD1 covers 10 bases. The junction had 12 bases not matched to a gene; V was cut back by 2 bases and J by 6 bases. The germline V gene has CDR1 SGHVS and CDR2 FQNEAQ. This CDR3 comprises 18 residues. The CDR3 nucleotides read TGTGCCAGCAGCTTACGGCAGTCGGACAGGGGGTTCGCCGGGGAGCTGTTTTTT. Protein sequence: CASSLRQSDRGFAGELFF.